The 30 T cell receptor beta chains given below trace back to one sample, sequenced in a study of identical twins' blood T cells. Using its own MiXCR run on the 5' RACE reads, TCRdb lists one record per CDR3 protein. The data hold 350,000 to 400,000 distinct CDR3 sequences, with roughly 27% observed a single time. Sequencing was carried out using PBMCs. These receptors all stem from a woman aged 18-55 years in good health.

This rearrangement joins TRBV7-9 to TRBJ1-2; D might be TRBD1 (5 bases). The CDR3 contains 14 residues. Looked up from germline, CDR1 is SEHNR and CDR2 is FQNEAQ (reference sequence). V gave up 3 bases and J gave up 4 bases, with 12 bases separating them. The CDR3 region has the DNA TGTGCCAGCAGCTTTTCAGGGCGGACCTATGGCTACACCTTC. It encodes CASSFSGRTYGYTF.

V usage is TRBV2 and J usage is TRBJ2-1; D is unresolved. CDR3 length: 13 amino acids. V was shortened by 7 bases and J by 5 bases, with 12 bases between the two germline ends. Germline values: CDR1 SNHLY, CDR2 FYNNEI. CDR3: CASIESSHNEQFF. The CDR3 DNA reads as TGTGCCAGCATCGAGAGTAGCCACAATGAGCAGTTCTTC.

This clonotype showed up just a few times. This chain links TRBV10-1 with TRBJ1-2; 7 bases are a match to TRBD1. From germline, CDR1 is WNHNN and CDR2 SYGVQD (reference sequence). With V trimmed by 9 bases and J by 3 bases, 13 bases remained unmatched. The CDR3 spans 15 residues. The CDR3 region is CASSPGTVIDYGYTF. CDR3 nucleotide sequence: TGCGCCAGTAGCCCCGGGACAGTCATCGACTATGGCTACACCTTC.

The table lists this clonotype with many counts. CDR3 loop: CASSALAGGTDTQYF. In DNA form, the CDR3 reads TGTGCCAGCAGTGCACTAGCGGGGGGCACAGATACGCAGTATTTT. The rearrangement links TRBV6-4 to TRBJ2-3; TRBD2 matches at 11 bases. CDR1 is MRHNA, CDR2 SNTAGT, per germline. V shed 4 bases, J shed 1 base, and the junction held 1 base outside the gene matches. This CDR3 contains 15 residues.

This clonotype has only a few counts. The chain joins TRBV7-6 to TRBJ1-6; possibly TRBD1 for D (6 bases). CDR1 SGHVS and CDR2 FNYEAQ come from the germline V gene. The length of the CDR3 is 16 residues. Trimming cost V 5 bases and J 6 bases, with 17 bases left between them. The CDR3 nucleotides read TGTGCCAGCAGCGAAGTCCCAGGGGCACTTAATTCACCCCTCCACTTT. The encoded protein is CASSEVPGALNSPLHF.

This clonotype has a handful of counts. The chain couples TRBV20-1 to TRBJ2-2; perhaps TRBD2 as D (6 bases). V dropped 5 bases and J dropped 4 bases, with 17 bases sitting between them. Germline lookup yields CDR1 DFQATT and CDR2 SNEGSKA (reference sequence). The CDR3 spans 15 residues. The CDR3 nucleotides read TGCAGTGCTGCGACGGGACTGACTTCCACCGGGGAGCTGTTTTTT. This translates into CSAATGLTSTGELFF.

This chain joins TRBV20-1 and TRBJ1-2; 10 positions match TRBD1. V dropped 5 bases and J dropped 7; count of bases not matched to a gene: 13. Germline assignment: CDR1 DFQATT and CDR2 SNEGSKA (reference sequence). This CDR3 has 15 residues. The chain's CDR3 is CSAPLVGQGRGGYTF. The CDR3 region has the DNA TGCAGTGCTCCCTTGGTGGGACAGGGGAGGGGTGGCTACACCTTC.

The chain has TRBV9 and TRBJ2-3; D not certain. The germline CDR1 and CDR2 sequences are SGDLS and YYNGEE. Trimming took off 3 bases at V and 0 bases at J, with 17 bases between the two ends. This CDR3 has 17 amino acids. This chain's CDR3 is CASSGSGPLYSTDTQYF. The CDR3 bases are TGTGCCAGCAGCGGGTCCGGGCCATTATATAGCACAGATACGCAGTATTTT.

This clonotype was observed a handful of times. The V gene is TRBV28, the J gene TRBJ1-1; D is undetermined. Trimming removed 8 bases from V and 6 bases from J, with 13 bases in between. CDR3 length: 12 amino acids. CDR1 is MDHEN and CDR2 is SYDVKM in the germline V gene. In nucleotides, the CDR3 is TGTGCCAGCGAGGGAAGAGGGCCTGAAGCTTTCTTT. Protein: CASEGRGPEAFF.

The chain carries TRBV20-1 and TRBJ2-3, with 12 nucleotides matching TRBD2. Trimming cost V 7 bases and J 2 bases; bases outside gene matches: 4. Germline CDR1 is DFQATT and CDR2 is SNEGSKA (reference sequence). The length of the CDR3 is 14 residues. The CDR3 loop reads CSGLAGDTTDTQYF. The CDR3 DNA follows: TGCAGTGGACTAGCGGGGGATACCACAGATACGCAGTATTTT.

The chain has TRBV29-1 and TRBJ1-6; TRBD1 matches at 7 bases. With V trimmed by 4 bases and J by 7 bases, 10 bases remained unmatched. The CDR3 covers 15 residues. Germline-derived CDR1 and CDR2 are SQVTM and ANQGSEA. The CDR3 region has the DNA TGCAGCGTTGTCCTTCAGGGGGGGAGGAATTCACCCCTCCACTTT. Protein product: CSVVLQGGRNSPLHF.

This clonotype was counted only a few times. CDR3 DNA sequence: TGTGCCAGCACTTCCGTAGCTAACTATGGCTACACCTTC. This sequence encodes CASTSVANYGYTF. The chain recombines TRBV2 with TRBJ1-2; D unclear. The CDR3 sequence is 13 residues long. Germline-derived CDR1 and CDR2 are SNHLY and FYNNEI. Trimming pared 7 bases from V and 0 bases from J, leaving 9 bases between.

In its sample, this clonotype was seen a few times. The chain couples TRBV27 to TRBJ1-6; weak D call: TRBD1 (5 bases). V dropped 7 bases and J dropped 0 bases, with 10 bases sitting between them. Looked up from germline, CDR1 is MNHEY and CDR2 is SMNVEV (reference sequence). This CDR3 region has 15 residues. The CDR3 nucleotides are TGTGCCAGCACCCCAGGGAGCTCCTATAATTCACCCCTCCACTTT. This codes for CASTPGSSYNSPLHF.

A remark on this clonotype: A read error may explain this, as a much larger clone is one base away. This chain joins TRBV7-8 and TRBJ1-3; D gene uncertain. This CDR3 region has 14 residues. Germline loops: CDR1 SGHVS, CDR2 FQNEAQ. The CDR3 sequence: CSSSPLVSGNTIYF. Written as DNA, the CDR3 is TGTTCCAGCAGCCCCCTCGTCTCTGGAAACACCATATATTTT.

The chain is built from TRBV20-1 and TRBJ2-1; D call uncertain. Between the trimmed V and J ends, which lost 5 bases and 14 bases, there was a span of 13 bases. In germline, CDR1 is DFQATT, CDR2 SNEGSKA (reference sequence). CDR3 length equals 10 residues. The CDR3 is CSARASVEFF. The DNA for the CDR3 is TGCAGTGCTCGAGCTAGTGTCGAGTTCTTC.

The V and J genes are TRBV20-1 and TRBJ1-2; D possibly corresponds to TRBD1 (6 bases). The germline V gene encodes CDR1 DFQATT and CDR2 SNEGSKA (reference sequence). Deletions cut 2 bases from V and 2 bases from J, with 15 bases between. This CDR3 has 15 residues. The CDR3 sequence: CSARPRQDENYGYTF. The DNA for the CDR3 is TGCAGTGCTAGACCCCGACAGGATGAGAACTATGGCTACACCTTC.

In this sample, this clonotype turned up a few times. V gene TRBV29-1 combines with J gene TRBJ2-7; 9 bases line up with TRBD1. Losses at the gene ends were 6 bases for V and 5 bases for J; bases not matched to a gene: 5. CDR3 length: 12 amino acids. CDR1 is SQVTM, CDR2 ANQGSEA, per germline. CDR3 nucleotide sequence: TGCAGCGTCTCACAGGGGGCCAACGAGCAGTACTTC. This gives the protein CSVSQGANEQYF.

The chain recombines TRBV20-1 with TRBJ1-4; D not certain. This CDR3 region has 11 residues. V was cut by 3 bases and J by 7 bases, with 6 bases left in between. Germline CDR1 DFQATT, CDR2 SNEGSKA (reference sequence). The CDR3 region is CSASNVEKLFF. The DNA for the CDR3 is TGCAGTGCTAGTAATGTTGAAAAACTGTTTTTT.

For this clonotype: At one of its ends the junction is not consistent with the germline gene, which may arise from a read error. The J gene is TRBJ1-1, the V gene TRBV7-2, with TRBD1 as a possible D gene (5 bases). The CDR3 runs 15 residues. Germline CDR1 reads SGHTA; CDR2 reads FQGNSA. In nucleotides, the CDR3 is TGTGCCAACAGCTTAGACGGCGGGGCTTTTAAAGAAGCTTTCTTT. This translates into CANSLDGGAFKEAFF.

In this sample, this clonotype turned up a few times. The CDR3 DNA follows: TGCTCACATAGCGGCATAGGCCATGAGCAGTTCTTC. This encodes CSHSGIGHEQFF. The V gene is TRBV20-1, the J gene TRBJ2-1; weak D call: TRBD2 (6 bases). This CDR3 region has 12 residues. CDR1 is DFQATT and CDR2 is SNEGSKA in the germline V gene (reference sequence).

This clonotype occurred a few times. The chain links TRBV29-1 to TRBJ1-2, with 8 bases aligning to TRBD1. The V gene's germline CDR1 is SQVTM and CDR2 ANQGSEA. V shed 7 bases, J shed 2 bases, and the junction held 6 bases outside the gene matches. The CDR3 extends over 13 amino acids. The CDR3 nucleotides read TGCAGCGCAGCGGGACAGGAAAACTATGGCTACACCTTC. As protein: CSAAGQENYGYTF. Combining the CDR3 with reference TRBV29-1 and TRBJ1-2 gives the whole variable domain SAVISQKPSRDICQRGTSLTIQCQVDSQVTMMFWYRQQPGQSLTLIATANQGSEATYESGFVIDKFPISRPNLTFSTLTVSNMSPEDSSIYLCSAAGQENYGYTFGSGTRLTVV.

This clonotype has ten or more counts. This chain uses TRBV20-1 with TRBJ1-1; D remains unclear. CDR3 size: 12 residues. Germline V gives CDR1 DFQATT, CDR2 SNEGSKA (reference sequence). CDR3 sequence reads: CSARRVNTEAFF. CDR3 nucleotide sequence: TGCAGCGCCCGACGGGTGAACACTGAAGCTTTCTTT.

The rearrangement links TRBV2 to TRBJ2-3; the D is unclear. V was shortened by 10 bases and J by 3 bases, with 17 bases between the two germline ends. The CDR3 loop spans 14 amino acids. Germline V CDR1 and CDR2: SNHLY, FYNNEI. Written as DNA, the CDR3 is TGTGCCACCTCGGACGAGGCTTTAACAGATACGCAGTATTTT. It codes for CATSDEALTDTQYF.

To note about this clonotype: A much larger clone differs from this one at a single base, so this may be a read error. The CDR3 loop is CSANLDRNTGELFF. CDR3 nucleotide sequence: TGCAGTGCCAACCTGGACAGGAACACCGGGGAGCTGTTTTTT. The J gene is TRBJ2-2, the V gene TRBV20-1, with a tentative D call TRBD1 (6 bases). The CDR3 consists of 14 residues. Deletions cut 6 bases from V and 1 base from J, with 12 bases between. The V gene's germline CDR1 is DFQATT and CDR2 SNEGSKA (reference sequence).

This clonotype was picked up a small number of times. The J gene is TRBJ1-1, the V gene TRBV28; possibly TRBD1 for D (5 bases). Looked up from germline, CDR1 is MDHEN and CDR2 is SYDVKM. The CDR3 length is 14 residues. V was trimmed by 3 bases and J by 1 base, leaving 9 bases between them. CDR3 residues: CASSLPGPNTEAFF. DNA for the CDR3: TGTGCCAGCAGTTTGCCAGGGCCGAACACTGAAGCTTTCTTT.

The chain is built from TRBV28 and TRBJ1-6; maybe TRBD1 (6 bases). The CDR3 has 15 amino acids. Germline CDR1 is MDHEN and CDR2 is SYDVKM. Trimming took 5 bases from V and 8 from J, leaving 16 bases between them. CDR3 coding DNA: TGTGCCAGCAGTACCGCCGGGACACCCGATTCACCCCTCCACTTT. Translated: CASSTAGTPDSPLHF.

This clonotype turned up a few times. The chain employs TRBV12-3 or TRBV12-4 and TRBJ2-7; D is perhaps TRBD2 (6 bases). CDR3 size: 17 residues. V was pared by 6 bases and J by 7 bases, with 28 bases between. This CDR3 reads CASSQKALSALGGEQYF. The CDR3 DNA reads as TGTGCCAGCAGCCAAAAGGCCTTATCGGCGCTGGGGGGAGAGCAGTACTTC.

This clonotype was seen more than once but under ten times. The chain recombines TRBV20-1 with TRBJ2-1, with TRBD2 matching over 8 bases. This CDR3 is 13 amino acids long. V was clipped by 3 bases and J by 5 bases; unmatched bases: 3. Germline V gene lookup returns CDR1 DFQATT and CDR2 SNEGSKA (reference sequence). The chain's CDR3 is CSASGGANNEQFF. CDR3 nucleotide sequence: TGCAGTGCTAGCGGGGGGGCCAACAATGAGCAGTTCTTC.

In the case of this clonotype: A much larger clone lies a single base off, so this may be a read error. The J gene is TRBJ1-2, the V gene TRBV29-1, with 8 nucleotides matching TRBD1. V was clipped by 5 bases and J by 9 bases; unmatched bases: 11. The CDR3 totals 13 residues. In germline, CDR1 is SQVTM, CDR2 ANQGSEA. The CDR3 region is CSVMPDRVNCYTF. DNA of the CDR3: TGCAGCGTTATGCCGGACAGGGTCAATTGCTACACCTTC.

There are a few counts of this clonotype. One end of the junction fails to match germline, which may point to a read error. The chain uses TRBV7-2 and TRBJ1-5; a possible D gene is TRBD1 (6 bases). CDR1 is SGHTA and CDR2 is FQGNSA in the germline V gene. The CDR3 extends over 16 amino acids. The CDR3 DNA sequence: TGTGCCAGCAGCCCGGACAGACGCATGGGCAATCAGCCCCGGCATTTT. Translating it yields CASSPDRRMGNQPRHF.